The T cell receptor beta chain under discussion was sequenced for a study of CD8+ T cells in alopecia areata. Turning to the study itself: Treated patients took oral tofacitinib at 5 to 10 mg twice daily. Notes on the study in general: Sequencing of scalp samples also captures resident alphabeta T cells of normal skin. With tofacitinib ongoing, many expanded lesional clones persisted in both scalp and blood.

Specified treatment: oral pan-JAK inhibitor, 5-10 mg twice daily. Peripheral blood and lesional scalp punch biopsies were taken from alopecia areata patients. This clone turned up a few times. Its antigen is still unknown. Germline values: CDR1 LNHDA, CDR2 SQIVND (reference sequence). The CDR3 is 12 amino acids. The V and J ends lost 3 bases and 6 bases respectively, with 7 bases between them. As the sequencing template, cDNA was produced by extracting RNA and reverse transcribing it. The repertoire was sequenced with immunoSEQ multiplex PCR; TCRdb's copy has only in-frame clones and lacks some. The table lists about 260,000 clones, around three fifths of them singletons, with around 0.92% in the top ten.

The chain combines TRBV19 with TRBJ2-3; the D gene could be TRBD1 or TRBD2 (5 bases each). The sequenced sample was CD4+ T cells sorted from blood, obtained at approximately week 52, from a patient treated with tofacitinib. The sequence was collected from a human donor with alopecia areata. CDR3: CASSMGRDTQYF. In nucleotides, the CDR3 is TGTGCCAGTAGTATGGGACGGGATACGCAGTATTTT. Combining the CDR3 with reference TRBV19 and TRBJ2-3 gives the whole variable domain DGGITQSPKYLFRKEGQNVTLSCEQNLNHDAMYWYRQDPGQGLRLIYYSQIVNDFQKGDIAEGYSVSREKKESFPLTVTSAQKNPTAFYLCASSMGRDTQYFGPGTRLTVL.